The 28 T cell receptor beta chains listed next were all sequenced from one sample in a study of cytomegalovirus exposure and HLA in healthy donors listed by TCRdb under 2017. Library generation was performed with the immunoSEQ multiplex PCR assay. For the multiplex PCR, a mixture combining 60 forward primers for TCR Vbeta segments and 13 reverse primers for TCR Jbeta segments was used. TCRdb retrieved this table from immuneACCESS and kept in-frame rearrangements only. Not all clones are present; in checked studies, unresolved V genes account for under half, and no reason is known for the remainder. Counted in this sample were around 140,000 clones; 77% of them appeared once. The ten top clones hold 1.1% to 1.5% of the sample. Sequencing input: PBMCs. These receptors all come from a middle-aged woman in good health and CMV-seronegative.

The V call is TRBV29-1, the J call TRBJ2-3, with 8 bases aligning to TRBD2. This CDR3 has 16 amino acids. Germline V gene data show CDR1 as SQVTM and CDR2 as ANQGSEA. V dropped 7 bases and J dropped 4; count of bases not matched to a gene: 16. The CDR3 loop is CSALPLQRGSSDTQYF. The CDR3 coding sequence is TGCAGCGCCCTGCCACTTCAGCGGGGGTCCTCAGATACGCAGTATTTT.

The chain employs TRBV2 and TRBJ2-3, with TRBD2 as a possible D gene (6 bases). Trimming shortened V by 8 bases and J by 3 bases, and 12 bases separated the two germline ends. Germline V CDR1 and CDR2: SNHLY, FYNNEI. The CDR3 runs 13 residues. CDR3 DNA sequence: TGTGCCAGCGCAAAGGAGGGTACAGATACGCAGTATTTT. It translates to CASAKEGTDTQYF.

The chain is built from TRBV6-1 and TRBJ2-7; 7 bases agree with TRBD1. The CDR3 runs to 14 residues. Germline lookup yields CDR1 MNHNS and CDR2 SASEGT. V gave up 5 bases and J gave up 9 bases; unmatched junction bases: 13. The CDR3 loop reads CASSSTTGLRGQYF. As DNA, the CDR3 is TGTGCCAGCAGTTCCACGACAGGGCTAAGGGGGCAGTACTTC.

CDR3 in DNA: TGCGCCAGCAGCTTGGCAAGAGGGGGGGCTCGGGGCTACACCTTC. Amino acids: CASSLARGGARGYTF. The chain joins TRBV5-1 to TRBJ1-2; D perhaps matches TRBD1 (6 bases). The CDR3 is 15 residues long. The V end was cut by 0 bases, the J end by 8 bases, with 17 bases between. Germline loops: CDR1 SGHRS, CDR2 YFSETQ.

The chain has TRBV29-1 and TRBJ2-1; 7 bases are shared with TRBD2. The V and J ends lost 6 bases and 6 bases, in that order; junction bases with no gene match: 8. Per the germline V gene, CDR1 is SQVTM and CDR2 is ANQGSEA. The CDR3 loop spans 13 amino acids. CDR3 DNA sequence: TGCAGCGTAGTCACCGGGGAGGGCAATGAGCAGTTCTTC. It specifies CSVVTGEGNEQFF.

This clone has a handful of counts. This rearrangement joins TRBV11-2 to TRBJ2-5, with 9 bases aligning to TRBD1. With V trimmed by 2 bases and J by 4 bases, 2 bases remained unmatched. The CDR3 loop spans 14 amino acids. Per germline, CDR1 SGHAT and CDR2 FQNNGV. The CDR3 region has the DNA TGTGCCAGCAGCTTACACAGGGGGCTAGAGACCCAGTACTTC. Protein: CASSLHRGLETQYF.

CDR3 residues: CASSSRAGGYTF. CDR3 coding DNA: TGTGCCAGCAGCTCCAGAGCGGGTGGCTACACCTTC. This sequence joins TRBV27 and TRBJ1-2, with D hard to call. In germline, CDR1 is MNHEY, CDR2 SMNVEV (reference sequence). V shed 6 bases and J shed 7 bases, with 12 bases lying between them. The CDR3 contains 12 residues.

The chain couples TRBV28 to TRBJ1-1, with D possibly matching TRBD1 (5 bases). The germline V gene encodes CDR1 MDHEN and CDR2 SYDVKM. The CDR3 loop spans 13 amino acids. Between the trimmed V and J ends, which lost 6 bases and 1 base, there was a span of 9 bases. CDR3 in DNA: TGTGCCAGCAGGCCGACAGCGAACACTGAAGCTTTCTTT. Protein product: CASRPTANTEAFF.

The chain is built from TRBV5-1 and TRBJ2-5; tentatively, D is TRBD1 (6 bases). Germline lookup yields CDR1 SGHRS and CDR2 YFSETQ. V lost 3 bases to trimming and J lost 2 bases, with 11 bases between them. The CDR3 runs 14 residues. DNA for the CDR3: TGCGCCAGCAGCTATACAGGGCTTCAAGAGACCCAGTACTTC. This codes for CASSYTGLQETQYF.

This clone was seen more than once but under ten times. CDR3 nucleotide sequence: TGTGCCAGCAGCTCTAGCCCCAGCTCTGGAAACACCATATATTTT. Translated: CASSSSPSSGNTIYF. The chain recombines TRBV5-8 with TRBJ1-3, with D uncertain. V was clipped by 3 bases and J by 0 bases, with 10 bases between them. The CDR3 loop spans 15 amino acids. Germline CDR1 and CDR2: SGHTS and YDEGEE. Drawing the rest from reference TRBV5-8 and TRBJ1-3, the complete variable domain is EAGVTQSPTHLIKTRGQQATLRCSPISGHTSVYWYQQALGLGLQFLLWYDEGEERNRGNFPPRFSGRQFPNYSSELNVNALELEDSALYLCASSSSPSSGNTIYFGEGSWLTVV.

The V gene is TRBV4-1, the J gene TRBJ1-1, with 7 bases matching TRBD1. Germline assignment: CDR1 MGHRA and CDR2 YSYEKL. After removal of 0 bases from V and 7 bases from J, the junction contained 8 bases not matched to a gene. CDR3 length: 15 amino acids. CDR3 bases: TGCGCCAGCAGCCAAGATGCGACAGGGAGATGTGAAGCTTTCTTT. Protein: CASSQDATGRCEAFF.

CDR3 DNA sequence: TGTGCCAGCAGTCGAGGAAGTGGGACTGAAGCTTTCTTT. It codes for CASSRGSGTEAFF. This chain connects TRBV7-6 to TRBJ1-1; no reliable D call. The CDR3 consists of 13 residues. V gave up 6 bases and J gave up 5 bases, with 13 bases separating them. Germline V gives CDR1 SGHVS, CDR2 FNYEAQ.

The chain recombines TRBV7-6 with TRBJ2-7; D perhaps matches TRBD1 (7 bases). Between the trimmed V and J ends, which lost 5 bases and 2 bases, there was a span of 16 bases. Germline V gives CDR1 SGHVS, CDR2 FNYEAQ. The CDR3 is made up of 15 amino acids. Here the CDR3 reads CASSETTGTAYEQYF. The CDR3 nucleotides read TGTGCCAGCAGCGAGACGACAGGGACTGCCTACGAGCAGTACTTC.

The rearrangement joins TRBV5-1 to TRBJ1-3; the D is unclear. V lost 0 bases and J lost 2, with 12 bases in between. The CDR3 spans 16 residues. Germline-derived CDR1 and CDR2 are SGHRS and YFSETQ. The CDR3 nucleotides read TGCGCCAGCAGCTTGGAAGGCAGGCAGCCTGGAAACACCATATATTTT. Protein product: CASSLEGRQPGNTIYF.

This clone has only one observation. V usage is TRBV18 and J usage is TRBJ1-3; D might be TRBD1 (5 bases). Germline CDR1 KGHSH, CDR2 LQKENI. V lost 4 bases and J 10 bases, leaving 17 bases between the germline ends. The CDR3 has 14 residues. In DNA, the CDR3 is TGTGCCAGCTCACTACAGGAAATTGAAAGAACCATATATTTT. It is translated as CASSLQEIERTIYF.

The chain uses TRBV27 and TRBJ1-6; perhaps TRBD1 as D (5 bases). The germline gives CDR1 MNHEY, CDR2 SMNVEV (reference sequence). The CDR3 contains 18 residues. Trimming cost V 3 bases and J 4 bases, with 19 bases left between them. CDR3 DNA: TGTGCCAGCAGTTTGAAGACCCCAGGACAATCGTATAATTCACCCCTCCACTTT. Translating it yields CASSLKTPGQSYNSPLHF.

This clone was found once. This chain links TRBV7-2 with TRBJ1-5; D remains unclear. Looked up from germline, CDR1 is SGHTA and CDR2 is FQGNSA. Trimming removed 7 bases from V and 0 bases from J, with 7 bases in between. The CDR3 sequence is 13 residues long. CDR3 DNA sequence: TGTGCCAGCACCCAGAATAGCAATCAGCCCCAGCATTTT. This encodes CASTQNSNQPQHF.

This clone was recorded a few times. CDR3 sequence (DNA): TGCAGTGCATGGACAGGAGAGCAGTTCTTC. Protein sequence: CSAWTGEQFF. The chain joins TRBV20-1 to TRBJ2-1; 7 positions match TRBD1. Germline trimming cut 6 bases from V and 10 bases from J; bases unmatched to any gene: 3. Germline-derived CDR1 and CDR2 are DFQATT and SNEGSKA (reference sequence). This CDR3 region has 10 residues.

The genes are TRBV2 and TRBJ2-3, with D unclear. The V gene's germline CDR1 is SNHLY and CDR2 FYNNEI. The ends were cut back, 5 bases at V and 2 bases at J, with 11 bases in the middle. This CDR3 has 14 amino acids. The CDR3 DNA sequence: TGTGCCAGCAGTAACACAGTTGTCACAGATACGCAGTATTTT. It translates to CASSNTVVTDTQYF.

The CDR3 region has the DNA TGTGCCAGCAGTTACGGGGCAGGGTCAAACATTCAGTACTTC. Amino acids: CASSYGAGSNIQYF. The chain uses TRBV6-5 and TRBJ2-4, with D possibly matching TRBD1 (5 bases). Germline V gene lookup returns CDR1 MNHEY and CDR2 SVGAGI. Trimming removed 2 bases from V and 6 bases from J, with 11 bases in between. The CDR3 has 14 residues.

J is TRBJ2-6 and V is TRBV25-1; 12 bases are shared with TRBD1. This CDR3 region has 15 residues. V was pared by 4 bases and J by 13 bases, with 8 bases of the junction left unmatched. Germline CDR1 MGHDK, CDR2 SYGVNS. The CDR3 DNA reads TGTGCCAGCAGTGCCTGGGACAGGGGGCCAGAGGTCCTGACTTTC. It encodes CASSAWDRGPEVLTF.

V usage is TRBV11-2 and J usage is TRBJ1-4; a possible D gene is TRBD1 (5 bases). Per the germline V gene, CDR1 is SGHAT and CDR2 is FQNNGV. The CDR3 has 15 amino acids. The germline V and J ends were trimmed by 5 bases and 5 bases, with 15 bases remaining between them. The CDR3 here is CASSPWQGGNEKLFF. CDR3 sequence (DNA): TGTGCCAGCAGCCCTTGGCAGGGAGGGAATGAAAAACTGTTTTTT.

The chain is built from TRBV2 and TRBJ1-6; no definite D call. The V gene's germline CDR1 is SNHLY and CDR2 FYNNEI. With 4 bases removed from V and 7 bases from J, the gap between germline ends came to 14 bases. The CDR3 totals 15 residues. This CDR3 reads CASSAQRIINSPLHF. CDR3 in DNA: TGTGCCAGCAGTGCCCAGAGGATAATAAATTCACCCCTCCACTTT.

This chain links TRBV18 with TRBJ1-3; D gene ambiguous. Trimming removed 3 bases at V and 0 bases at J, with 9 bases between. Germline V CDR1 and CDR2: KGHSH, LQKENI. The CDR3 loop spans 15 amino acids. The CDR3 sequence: CASSPEVGSGNTIYF. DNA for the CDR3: TGTGCCAGCTCACCGGAGGTCGGCTCTGGAAACACCATATATTTT.

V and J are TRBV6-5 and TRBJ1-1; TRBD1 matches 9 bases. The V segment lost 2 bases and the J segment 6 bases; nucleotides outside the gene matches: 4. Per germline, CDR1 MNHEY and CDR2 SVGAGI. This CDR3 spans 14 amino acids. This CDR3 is CASSYRTGGAEAFF. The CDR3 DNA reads TGTGCCAGCAGTTACCGAACAGGGGGCGCTGAAGCTTTCTTT.

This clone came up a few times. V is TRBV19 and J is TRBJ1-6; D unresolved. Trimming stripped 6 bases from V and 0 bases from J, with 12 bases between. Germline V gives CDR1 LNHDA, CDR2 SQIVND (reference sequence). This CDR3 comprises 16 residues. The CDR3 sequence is CASRGGSFSYNSPLHF. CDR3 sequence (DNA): TGTGCCAGTAGAGGAGGCAGCTTCTCCTATAATTCACCCCTCCACTTT.

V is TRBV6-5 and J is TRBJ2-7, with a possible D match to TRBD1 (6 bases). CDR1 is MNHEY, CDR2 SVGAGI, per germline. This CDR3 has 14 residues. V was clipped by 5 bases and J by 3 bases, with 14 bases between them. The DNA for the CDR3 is TGTGCCAGCAGTCACGATGGACAGTACTACGAGCAGTACTTC. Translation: CASSHDGQYYEQYF.

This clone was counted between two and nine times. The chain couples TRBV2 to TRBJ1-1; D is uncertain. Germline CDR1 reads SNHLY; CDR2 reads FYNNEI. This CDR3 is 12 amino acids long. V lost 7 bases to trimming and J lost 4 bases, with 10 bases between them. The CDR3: CASIAEGTEAFF. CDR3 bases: TGTGCCAGCATAGCGGAGGGCACTGAAGCTTTCTTT.